A single sample is the source of the 8 T cell receptor beta chains below, sequenced in a study of cytomegalovirus exposure and HLA in healthy donors. It was with 60 Vbeta and 13 Jbeta primers that the PCR ran. Sequenced by immunoSEQ multiplex PCR; TCRdb stores in-frame clones only, minus some. The sample yields around 90,000 clones, roughly 63% seen once. Sequencing was carried out using PBMCs. The source of these receptors is a boy aged 5 to 17 in good health and CMV-seropositive.

This clone was recorded a few times. The chain has TRBV9 and TRBJ2-1, with TRBD2 as a possible D gene (6 bases). With 4 bases removed from V and 4 bases from J, the gap between germline ends came to 18 bases. CDR3 length: 16 amino acids. CDR1 SGDLS and CDR2 YYNGEE come from the germline V gene. CDR3 region: CASSPLSGLLYNEQFF. CDR3 sequence (DNA): TGTGCCAGCAGCCCGCTGAGCGGGCTTTTGTACAATGAGCAGTTCTTC.

The gene calls are TRBV4-1 and TRBJ1-1; D gene uncertain. This CDR3 contains 12 residues. Germline values: CDR1 MGHRA, CDR2 YSYEKL. Trimming removed 1 base from V and 7 bases from J, with 7 bases in between. CDR3 in DNA: TGCGCCAGCAGCCAAGCCTTAAATGAAGCTTTCTTT. Translating gives CASSQALNEAFF.

The chain employs TRBV19 and TRBJ1-1; D is unresolved. V was cut by 8 bases and J by 5 bases, with 6 bases left in between. Germline values: CDR1 LNHDA, CDR2 SQIVND (reference sequence). This CDR3 region has 10 residues. CDR3 sequence: CASGITEAFF. CDR3 coding DNA: TGTGCCAGTGGCATAACTGAAGCTTTCTTT.

The chain carries TRBV5-6 and TRBJ1-1, with TRBD1 as a possible D gene (6 bases). The CDR3 is made up of 16 amino acids. With 4 bases removed from V and 0 bases from J, the gap between germline ends came to 16 bases. The germline V gene has CDR1 SGHDT and CDR2 YYEEEE. The CDR3 loop reads CASSPFGGALNTEAFF. As DNA, the CDR3 is TGTGCCAGCAGCCCATTTGGGGGGGCTTTGAACACTGAAGCTTTCTTT.

The chain carries TRBV9 and TRBJ2-1; possibly TRBD1 for D (6 bases). The CDR3 consists of 16 residues. The germline CDR1 and CDR2 sequences are SGDLS and YYNGEE. V was shortened by 4 bases and J by 6 bases, with 20 bases between the two germline ends. CDR3 sequence: CASSNPRDTASNEQFF. The DNA for the CDR3 is TGTGCCAGCAGCAACCCTCGGGACACAGCCTCCAATGAGCAGTTCTTC.

The chain carries TRBV29-1 and TRBJ2-6; D remains ambiguous. The length of the CDR3 is 13 residues. CDR1 is SQVTM, CDR2 ANQGSEA, per germline. Trimming shortened V by 4 bases and J by 0 bases, and 4 bases separated the two germline ends. DNA for the CDR3: TGCAGCGTTGTCCTCTCTGGGGCCAACGTCCTGACTTTC. Translating gives CSVVLSGANVLTF.

The chain employs TRBV18 and TRBJ1-2; no firm D call. Per germline, CDR1 KGHSH and CDR2 LQKENI. CDR3 length: 13 amino acids. V gave up 6 bases and J gave up 4 bases, with 12 bases separating them. The CDR3 coding sequence is TGTGCCAGCTCGCCGGGTGAGGGCTATGGCTACACCTTC. Translating gives CASSPGEGYGYTF.

This clone was observed a handful of times. CDR3 loop: CAISNTIQETQYF. In DNA form, the CDR3 reads TGTGCCATCAGTAACACCATCCAAGAGACCCAGTACTTC. The V call is TRBV10-3, the J call TRBJ2-5; D is ambiguous. Germline-derived CDR1 and CDR2 are ENHRY and SYGVKD. The CDR3 is made up of 13 amino acids. Trimming removed 5 bases from V and 1 base from J, with 8 bases in between.